Included here is one T cell receptor beta chain sequence, with context. Its antigen is undetermined. For stem-like memory CD8+ T cells (TSTEM), the phenotype was CCR7+ PD-1- TIGIT-. Total CD8+ T cells were enriched by a separation that was negative and magnetic. This specimen comes from a study of human CD8 memory T cell subsets. Points from the study as a whole: The study sequenced T cell receptor beta chains only. Chao1-based estimation suggested that stem-like memory T cells exhibit greater diversity than precursor exhausted T cells.

Germline V CDR1 and CDR2: SQVTM, ANQGSEA. The CDR3 length is 13 residues. UMI-labeled 5' RACE produced the TCR beta libraries. TCRdb re-called the 5' RACE reads and shows each CDR3 protein once, DNA omitted. Here the sample table reports more than 15,000 distinct CDR3 sequences. This sequence was found in a human donor in good health. The chain uses TRBV29-1 and TRBJ2-1; the TRBD2 assignment by TCRdb is unverifiable without DNA. The sample comprised CD8+ stem-like memory T cells (TSCM and TCM) sorted from PBMCs. As for subset: stem-like memory CD8 T cells (TSTEM), CCR7+ PD-1- TIGIT-. CDR3 in amino acids: CSVGRETYNEQFF.